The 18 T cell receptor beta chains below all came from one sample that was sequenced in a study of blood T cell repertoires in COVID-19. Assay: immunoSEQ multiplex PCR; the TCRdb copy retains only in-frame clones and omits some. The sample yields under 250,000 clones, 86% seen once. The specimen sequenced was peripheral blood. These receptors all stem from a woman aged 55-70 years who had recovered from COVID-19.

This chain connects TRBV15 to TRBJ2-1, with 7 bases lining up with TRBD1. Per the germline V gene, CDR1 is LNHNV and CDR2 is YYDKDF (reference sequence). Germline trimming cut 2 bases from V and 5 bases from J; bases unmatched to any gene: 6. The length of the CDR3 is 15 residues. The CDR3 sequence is CATSRNRDSNNEQFF. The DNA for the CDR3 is TGTGCCACCAGCAGAAACCGGGACAGCAACAATGAGCAGTTCTTC.

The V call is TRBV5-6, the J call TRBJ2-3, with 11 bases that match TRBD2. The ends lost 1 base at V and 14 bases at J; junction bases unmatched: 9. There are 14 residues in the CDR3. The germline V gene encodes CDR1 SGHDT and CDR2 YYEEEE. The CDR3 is CASSLSVAGGLAYF. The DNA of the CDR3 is TGTGCCAGCAGCTTGTCGGTAGCGGGGGGGCTTGCGTATTTT.

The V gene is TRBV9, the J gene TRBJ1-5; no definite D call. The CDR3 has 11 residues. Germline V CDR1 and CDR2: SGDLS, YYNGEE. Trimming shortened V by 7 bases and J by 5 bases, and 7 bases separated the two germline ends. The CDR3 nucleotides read TGTGCCAGCTCGGGAGATCAGCCCCAGCATTTT. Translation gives CASSGDQPQHF.

The CDR3 region is CASLPGLDTGELFF. CDR3 in DNA: TGTGCCTCTCTGCCGGGACTAGACACCGGGGAGCTGTTTTTT. V and J are TRBV7-2 and TRBJ2-2; 8 bases agree with TRBD2. The germline CDR1 and CDR2 sequences are SGHTA and FQGNSA. This CDR3 contains 14 residues. Losses at the gene ends were 11 bases for V and 3 bases for J; bases not matched to a gene: 8. Together with reference TRBV7-2 and TRBJ2-2, the CDR3 gives the full variable domain: GAGVSQSPSNKVTEKGKDVELRCDPISGHTALYWYRQSLGQGLEFLIYFQGNSAPDKSGLPSDRFSAERTGGSVSTLTIQRTQQEDSAVYLCASLPGLDTGELFFGEGSRLTVL.

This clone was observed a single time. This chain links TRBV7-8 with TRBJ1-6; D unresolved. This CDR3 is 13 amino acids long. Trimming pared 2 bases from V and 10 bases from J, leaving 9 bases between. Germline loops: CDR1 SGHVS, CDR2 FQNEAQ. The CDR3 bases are TGTGCCAGCAGCTTAATACGAGAGTCACCCCTCCACTTT. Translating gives CASSLIRESPLHF. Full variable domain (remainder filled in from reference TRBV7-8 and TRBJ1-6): GAGVSQSPRYKVAKRGQDVALRCDPISGHVSLFWYQQALGQGPEFLTYFQNEAQLDKSGLPSDRFFAERPEGSVSTLKIQRTQQEDSAVYLCASSLIRESPLHFGNGTRLTVT.

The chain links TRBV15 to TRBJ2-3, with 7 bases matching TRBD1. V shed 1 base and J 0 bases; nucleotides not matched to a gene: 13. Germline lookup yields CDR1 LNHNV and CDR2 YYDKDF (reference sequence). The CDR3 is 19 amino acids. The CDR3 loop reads CATSRGPETGRFSTDTQYF. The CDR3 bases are TGTGCCACCAGCAGAGGCCCCGAGACAGGGCGATTCAGCACAGATACGCAGTATTTT.

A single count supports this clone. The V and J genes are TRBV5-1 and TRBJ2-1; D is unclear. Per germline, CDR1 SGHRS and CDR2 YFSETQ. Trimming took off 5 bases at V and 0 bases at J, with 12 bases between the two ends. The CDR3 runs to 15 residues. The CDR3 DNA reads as TGCGCCAGCAGTGGTAGCAGAAGCTCCTACAATGAGCAGTTCTTC. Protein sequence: CASSGSRSSYNEQFF.

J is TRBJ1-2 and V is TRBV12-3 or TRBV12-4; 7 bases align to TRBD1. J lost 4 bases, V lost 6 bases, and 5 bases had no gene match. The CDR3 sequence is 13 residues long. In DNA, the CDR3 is TGTGCCAGCAGCCCGGACAGGTCCTATGGCTACACCTTC. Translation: CASSPDRSYGYTF.

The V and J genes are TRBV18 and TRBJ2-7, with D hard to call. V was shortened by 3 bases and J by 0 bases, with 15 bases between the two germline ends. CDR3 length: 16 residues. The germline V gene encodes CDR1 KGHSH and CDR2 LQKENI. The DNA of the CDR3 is TGTGCCAGCTCACCGCCCACTGCCCTTAGCTCCTACGAGCAGTACTTC. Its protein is CASSPPTALSSYEQYF.

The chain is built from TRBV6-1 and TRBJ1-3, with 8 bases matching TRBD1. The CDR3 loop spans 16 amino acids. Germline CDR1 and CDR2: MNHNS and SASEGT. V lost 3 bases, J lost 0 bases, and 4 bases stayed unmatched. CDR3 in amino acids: CASSDRGLPSGNTIYF. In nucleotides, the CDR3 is TGTGCCAGCAGTGACAGGGGGCTCCCCTCTGGAAACACCATATATTTT.

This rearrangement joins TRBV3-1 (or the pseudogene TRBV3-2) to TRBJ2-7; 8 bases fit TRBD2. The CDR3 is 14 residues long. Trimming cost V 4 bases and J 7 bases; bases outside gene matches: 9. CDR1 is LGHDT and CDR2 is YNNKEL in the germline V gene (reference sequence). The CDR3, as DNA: TGTGCCAGCAGCCCGGGACTAGACCTAGGAGAGCAGTACTTC. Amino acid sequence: CASSPGLDLGEQYF.

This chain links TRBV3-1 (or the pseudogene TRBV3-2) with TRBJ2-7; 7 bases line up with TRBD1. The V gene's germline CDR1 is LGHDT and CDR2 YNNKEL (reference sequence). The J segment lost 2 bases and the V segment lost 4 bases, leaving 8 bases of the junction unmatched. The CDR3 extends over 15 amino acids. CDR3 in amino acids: CASSPSAGGPYEQYF. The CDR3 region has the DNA TGTGCCAGCAGCCCCTCGGCAGGGGGTCCCTACGAGCAGTACTTC.

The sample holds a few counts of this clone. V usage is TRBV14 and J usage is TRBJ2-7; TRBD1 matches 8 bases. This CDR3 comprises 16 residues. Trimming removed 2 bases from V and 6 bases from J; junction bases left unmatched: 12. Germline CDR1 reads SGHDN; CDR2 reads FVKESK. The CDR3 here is CASSQLKPQGAGEQYF. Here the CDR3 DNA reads TGTGCCAGCAGCCAATTGAAACCGCAGGGGGCGGGCGAGCAGTACTTC.

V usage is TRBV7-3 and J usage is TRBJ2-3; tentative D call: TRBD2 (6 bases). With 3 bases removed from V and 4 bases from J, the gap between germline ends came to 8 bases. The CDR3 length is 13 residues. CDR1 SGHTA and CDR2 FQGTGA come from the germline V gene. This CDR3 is CASSFGGADTQYF. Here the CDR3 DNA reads TGTGCCAGCAGCTTCGGAGGGGCAGATACGCAGTATTTT.

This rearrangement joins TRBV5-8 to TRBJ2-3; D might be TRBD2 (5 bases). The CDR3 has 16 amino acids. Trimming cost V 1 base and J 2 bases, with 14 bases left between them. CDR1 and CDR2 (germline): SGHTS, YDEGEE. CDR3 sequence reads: CASSLRLDGNTDTQYF. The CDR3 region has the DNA TGTGCCAGCAGCTTGCGCCTGGACGGGAACACAGATACGCAGTATTTT.

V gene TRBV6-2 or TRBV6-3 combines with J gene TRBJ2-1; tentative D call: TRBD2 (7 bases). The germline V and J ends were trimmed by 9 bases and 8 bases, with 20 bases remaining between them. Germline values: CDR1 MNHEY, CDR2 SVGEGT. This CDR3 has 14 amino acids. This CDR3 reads CASSGGGRPHEQFF. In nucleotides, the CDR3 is TGTGCCAGTAGTGGGGGGGGGCGCCCCCATGAGCAGTTCTTC.

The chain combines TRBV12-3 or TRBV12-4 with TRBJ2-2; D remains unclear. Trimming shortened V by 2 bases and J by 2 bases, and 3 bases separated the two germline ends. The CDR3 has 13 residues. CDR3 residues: CASSLYNTGELFF. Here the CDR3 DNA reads TGTGCCAGCAGTTTATATAACACCGGGGAGCTGTTTTTT.

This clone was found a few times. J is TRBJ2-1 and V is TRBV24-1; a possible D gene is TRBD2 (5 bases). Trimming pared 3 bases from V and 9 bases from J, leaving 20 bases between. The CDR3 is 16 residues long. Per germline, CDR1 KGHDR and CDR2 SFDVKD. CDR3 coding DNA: TGTGCCACCAGTGATCCCCGACCGGGGTCCCTTAGTGAGCAGTTCTTC. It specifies CATSDPRPGSLSEQFF.